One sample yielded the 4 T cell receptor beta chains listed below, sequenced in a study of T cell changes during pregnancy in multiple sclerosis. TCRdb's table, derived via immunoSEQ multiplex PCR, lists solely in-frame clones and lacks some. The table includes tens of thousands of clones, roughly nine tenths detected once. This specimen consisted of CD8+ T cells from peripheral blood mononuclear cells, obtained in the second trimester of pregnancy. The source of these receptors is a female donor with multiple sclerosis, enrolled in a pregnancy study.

CDR3 nucleotide sequence: TGTGCCAGCACCTTGACAGGCCTGGGCACAGATACGCAGTATTTT. It translates to CASTLTGLGTDTQYF. The V call is TRBV6-5, the J call TRBJ2-3; a possible D gene is TRBD1 (6 bases). V lost 7 bases, J lost 1 base, and 15 bases lay in between. Germline V gene data show CDR1 as MNHEY and CDR2 as SVGAGI. CDR3 length equals 15 residues.

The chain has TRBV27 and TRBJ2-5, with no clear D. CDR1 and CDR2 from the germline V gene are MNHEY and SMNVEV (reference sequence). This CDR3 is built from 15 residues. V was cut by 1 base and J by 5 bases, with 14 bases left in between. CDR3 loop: CASSLLSSVRETQYF. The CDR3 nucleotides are TGTGCCAGCAGTTTATTATCCTCGGTTCGGGAGACCCAGTACTTC.

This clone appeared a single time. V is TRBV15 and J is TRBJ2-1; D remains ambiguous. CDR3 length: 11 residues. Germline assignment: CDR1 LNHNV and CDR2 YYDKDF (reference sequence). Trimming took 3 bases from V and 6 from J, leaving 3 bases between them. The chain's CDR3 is CATSSRNEQFF. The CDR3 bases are TGTGCCACCAGCAGTCGCAATGAGCAGTTCTTC. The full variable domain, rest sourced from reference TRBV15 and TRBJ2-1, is DAMVIQNPRYQVTQFGKPVTLSCSQTLNHNVMYWYQQKSSQAPKLLFHYYDKDFNNEADTPDNFQSRRPNTSFCFLDIRSPGLGDTAMYLCATSSRNEQFFGPGTRLTVL.

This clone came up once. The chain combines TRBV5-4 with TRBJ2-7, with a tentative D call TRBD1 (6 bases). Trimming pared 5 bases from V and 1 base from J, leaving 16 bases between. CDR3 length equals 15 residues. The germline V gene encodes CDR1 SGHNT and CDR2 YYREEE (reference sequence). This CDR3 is CASSNTGTPSYEQYF. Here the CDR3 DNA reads TGTGCCAGCAGTAATACAGGGACGCCTTCCTACGAGCAGTACTTC. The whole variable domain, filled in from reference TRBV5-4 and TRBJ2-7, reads ETGVTQSPTHLIKTRGQQVTLRCSSQSGHNTVSWYQQALGQGPQFIFQYYREEENGRGNFPPRFSGLQFPNYSSELNVNALELDDSALYLCASSNTGTPSYEQYFGPGTRLTVT.